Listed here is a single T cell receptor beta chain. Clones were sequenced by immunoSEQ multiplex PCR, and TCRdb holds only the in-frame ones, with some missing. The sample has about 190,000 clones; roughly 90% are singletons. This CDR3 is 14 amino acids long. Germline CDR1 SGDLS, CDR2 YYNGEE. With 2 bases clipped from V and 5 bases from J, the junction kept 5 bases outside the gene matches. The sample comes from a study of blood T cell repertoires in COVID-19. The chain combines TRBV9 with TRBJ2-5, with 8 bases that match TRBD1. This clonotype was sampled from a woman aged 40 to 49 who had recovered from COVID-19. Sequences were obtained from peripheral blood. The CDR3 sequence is CASSVTGGFETQYF. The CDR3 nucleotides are TGTGCCAGCAGCGTTACAGGGGGTTTTGAGACCCAGTACTTC.